The subject of this entry is one T cell receptor (beta chain). This specimen comes from a study of cytomegalovirus exposure and HLA in healthy donors. Germline CDR1 and CDR2: MDHEN and SYDVKM. V lost 7 bases and J 5 bases, leaving 20 bases between the germline ends. There are 15 residues in the CDR3. With 60 Vbeta and 13 Jbeta primers, the PCR was carried out. Measured with immunoSEQ multiplex PCR; TCRdb has only the in-frame clones, and not every one. The sample has about 91,000 clones; about three quarters are singletons. The sample consisted of PBMCs. The TCR originated in a male donor in good health and CMV-seropositive. The V gene is TRBV28, the J gene TRBJ1-1; D might be TRBD1 (6 bases). The CDR3 sequence is CASNRGGTIGTEAFF. In nucleotides, the CDR3 is TGTGCCAGCAATAGGGGGGGGACAATTGGGACTGAAGCTTTCTTT.